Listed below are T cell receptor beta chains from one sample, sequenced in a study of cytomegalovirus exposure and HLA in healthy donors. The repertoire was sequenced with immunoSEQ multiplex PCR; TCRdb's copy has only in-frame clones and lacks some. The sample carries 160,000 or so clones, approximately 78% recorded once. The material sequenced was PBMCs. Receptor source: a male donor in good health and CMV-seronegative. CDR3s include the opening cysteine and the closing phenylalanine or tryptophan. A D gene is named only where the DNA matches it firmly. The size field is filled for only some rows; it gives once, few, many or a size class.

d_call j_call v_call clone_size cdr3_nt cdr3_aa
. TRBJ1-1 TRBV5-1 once TGCGCCAGCAGCTCTCAGGGGACTGAAGCTTTCTTT CASSSQGTEAFF
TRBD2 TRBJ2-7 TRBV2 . TGTGCCAGCAGTGGGACTAGCGGGAGCTACGAGCAGTACTTC CASSGTSGSYEQYF
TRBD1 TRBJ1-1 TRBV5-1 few TGCGCCAGCAGCATCGGACAGGGGAACACTGAAGCTTTCTTT CASSIGQGNTEAFF
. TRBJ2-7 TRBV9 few TGTGCCAGCAGCCTTGGGGGGGGGCCCTACGAGCAGTACTTC CASSLGGGPYEQYF
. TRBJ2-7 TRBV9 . TGTGCCAGCAGCGTAGTGGGGAGCTCCTACGAGCAGTACTTC CASSVVGSSYEQYF
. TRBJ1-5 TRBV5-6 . TGTGCCAGCAGCTTGGCAGGGAAACAGCCCCAGCATTTT CASSLAGKQPQHF
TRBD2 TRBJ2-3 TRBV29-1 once TGCAGCGTCTTAGCGGGGTACACAGATACGCAGTATTTT CSVLAGYTDTQYF
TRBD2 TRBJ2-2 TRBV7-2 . TGTGCCAGCAGCTTACGGGAGGACGGGGAGCTGTTTTTT CASSLREDGELFF
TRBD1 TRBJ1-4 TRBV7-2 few TGTGCCAGCAGCTTAGGACAGGGTCCCACTAATGAAAAACTGTTTTTT CASSLGQGPTNEKLFF
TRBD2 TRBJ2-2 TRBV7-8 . TGTGCCAGCAGCCCACTGGGAGTAGCGGGGGCCGGGGAGCTGTTTTTT CASSPLGVAGAGELFF
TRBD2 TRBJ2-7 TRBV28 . TGTGCCAGCACCGAGAAGGGACTACCACTTGAGTACTTC CASTEKGLPLEYF
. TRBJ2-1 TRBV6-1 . TGTGCCAGCGCGCAGGGGCTTGAGCAGTTCTTC CASAQGLEQFF
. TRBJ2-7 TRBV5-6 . TGTGCCAGCAGCTCCGGACTACACGAGCAGTACTTC CASSSGLHEQYF
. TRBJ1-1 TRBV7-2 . TGTGCCAGCAGCCACCGGGGGGGTGAAGCTTTCTTT CASSHRGGEAFF
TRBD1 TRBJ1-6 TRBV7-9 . TGTGCCAGCAGCACACGACAGGGGCAGAATTCACCCCTCCACTTT CASSTRQGQNSPLHF
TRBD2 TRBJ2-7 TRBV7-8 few TGTGCCAGCAGCTTAGGCGGGGGTTCCTACGAGCAGTACTTC CASSLGGGSYEQYF
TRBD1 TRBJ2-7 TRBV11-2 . TGTGCCAGCAGCTTACCCGACAGGGGTTACTACGAGCAGTACTTC CASSLPDRGYYEQYF
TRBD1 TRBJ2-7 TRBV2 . TGTGCCAGGCAGGGGGAAAGGGGCTACGAGCAGTACTTC CARQGERGYEQYF
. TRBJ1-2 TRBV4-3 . TGCGCCAGCAGCCAAGATATGGCAGTACAGGGCTACACCTTC CASSQDMAVQGYTF
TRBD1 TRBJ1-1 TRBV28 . TGTGCCAGCAGTTTTCCGGGACAGGGACTGAACACTGAAGCTTTCTTT CASSFPGQGLNTEAFF
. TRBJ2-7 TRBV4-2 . TGTGCCAGCAGCCCCGGCTCTTCGACAGGAAGGAACGAGCAGTACTTC CASSPGSSTGRNEQYF
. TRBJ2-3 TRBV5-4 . TGTGCCAGCAGCAGTGGCGGGATAGGGGCAGATACGCAGTATTTT CASSSGGIGADTQYF
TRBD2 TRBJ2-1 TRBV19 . TGTGCCAGTAGTGGTAGCGGGAGGTTCCCCTACAATGAGCAGTTCTTC CASSGSGRFPYNEQFF
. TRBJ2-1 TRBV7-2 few TGTGCCAGCAGCTTATCGGACTGGGGAGATGGTCATGAGCAGTTCTTC CASSLSDWGDGHEQFF
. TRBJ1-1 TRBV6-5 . TGTGCCAGCAGTTATCTACAGCTGAGTGAAGCTTTCTTT CASSYLQLSEAFF
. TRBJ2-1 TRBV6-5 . TGTGCCAGCAGTTACGGGTCGGGATCCAATGAGCAGTTCTTC CASSYGSGSNEQFF
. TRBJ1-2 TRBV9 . TGTGCCAGCAGCGTAGACCCAACCCTTACAGGGTTGGGTGGCTACACCTTC CASSVDPTLTGLGGYTF
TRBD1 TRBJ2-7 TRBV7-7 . TGTGCTAGCAGCGCCGACAGGGTGCACGAGCAGTACTTC CASSADRVHEQYF
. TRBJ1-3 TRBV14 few TGTGCCAGCAGCCAAGATCGCAGGGACTACTCTGGAAACACCATATATTTT CASSQDRRDYSGNTIYF
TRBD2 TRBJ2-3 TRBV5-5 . TGTGCCAGCAGCTTACGGGGAGGGAGGGCCGCAGATACGCAGTATTTT CASSLRGGRAADTQYF
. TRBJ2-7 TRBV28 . TGTGCCAGCAGTTATGTGCAGGGGTCCTACGAGCAGTACTTC CASSYVQGSYEQYF
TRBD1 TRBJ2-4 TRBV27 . TGTGCCAGCAGTTCTGGGACAGGGCAAGGCAAAAACATTCAGTACTTC CASSSGTGQGKNIQYF
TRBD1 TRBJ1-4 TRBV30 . TGTGCCTGGAGTGGGACAGGGTCTTATGAAAAACTGTTTTTT CAWSGTGSYEKLFF
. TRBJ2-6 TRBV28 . TGTGCCAGCAGGCTAGACGTCTCTGGGGCCAACGTCCTGACTTTC CASRLDVSGANVLTF
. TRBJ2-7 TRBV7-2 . TGTGCCAGCAGCTTACAAAAGGCCTCGGGGGAGCAGTACTTC CASSLQKASGEQYF
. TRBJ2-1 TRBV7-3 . TGTGCCAGCAGCTCAACGGTTAGCAATGAGCAGTTCTTC CASSSTVSNEQFF
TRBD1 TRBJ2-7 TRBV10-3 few TGTGCCATCAGCCCGGGACAGGGCTACGAGCAGTACTTC CAISPGQGYEQYF
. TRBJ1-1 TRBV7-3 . TGTGCCAGCAGCTTACAGGGTGGAGCTGAAGCTTTCTTT CASSLQGGAEAFF
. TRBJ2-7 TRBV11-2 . TGTGCCAGCAGCCCGAGGGCGGGGGCTGCCGAGCAGTACTTC CASSPRAGAAEQYF
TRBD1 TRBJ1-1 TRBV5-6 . TGTGCCAGCAGCGTCGGACAGGAGAATGAAGCTTTCTTT CASSVGQENEAFF
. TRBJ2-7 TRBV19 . TGTGCCAGTAGTATAGATCCGGGACAAGAGCAGTACTTC CASSIDPGQEQYF
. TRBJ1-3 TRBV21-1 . TGTGCCAGCAGCAATAACAGGGGGACTGGAAACACCATATATTTT CASSNNRGTGNTIYF
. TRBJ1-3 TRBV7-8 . TGTGCCAGCAGCTTATTTAGATTCTCTGGAAACACCATATATTTT CASSLFRFSGNTIYF
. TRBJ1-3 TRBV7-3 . TGTGCCAGCAGCACCACGGACTCCGAGGGAAACACCATATATTTT CASSTTDSEGNTIYF
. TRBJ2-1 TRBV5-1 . TGCGCCAGCAGCCCGGGGATTTCCCACAATGAGCAGTTCTTC CASSPGISHNEQFF
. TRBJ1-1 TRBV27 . TGTGCCAGCAGTTTTTCCGGCAACAGCGGGGAAGCTTTCTTT CASSFSGNSGEAFF
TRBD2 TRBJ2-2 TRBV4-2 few TGTGCCAGCAGCTCCTCGCGGGGGGCGACCGGGGAGCTGTTTTTT CASSSSRGATGELFF
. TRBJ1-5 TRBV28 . TGTGCCAGCAGTTTAACCCTGCAGGGGCAGCCCCAGCATTTT CASSLTLQGQPQHF
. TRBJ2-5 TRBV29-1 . TGCAGCGTTGATGGTAGCTTCAAAGAGACCCAGTACTTC CSVDGSFKETQYF
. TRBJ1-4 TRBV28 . TGTGCCAGCTCAAAAGTGGGGCGGGGAGGCGAAAAACTGTTTTTT CASSKVGRGGEKLFF
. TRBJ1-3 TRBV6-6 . TGTGCCAGCAGTACACAGGGTTTCTCTGGAAACACCATATATTTT CASSTQGFSGNTIYF
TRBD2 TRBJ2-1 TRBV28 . TGTGCCAGCAGTCCTTGGGATAGCGGGAACAATGAGCAGTTCTTC CASSPWDSGNNEQFF